The 31 T cell receptor beta chains below all came from one sample that was sequenced in a study of blood T cells in healthy people across ages (dated by TCRdb to 2014 to 2015). The protocol used for the library was 5' RACE. The listed sequencing device is Illumina HiSeq 2500. A second PCR of roughly 7 to 12 cycles was run with a J-beta primer mix and a sample-barcoded 5' primer. TCRdb applied fastp at Q25 and MiXCR to the public reads, then kept only in-frame beta chains. Identical CDR3 proteins give one entry, which carries the most common genes and DNA. Present in this sample are over a million distinct CDR3 sequences, around 42% of which were seen just once. The ten biggest clones cover less than 8% of the sample. Sequencing was carried out using blood. The receptor set was obtained from a woman in her late teens or twenties in good health.

V is TRBV2 and J is TRBJ1-2; the D is unclear. Germline CDR1 reads SNHLY; CDR2 reads FYNNEI. The CDR3 loop spans 15 amino acids. V lost 6 bases and J 8 bases, leaving 22 bases between the germline ends. Here the CDR3 reads CASSPTPQGRGGYTF. Here the CDR3 DNA reads TGTGCCAGCAGCCCCACCCCACAAGGGCGAGGCGGCTACACCTTC.

In its sample, this clonotype was seen a few times. The genes are TRBV5-1 and TRBJ2-1; 7 nucleotides agree with TRBD1. There are 15 residues in the CDR3. The J segment lost 3 bases and the V segment lost 3 bases, leaving 6 bases of the junction unmatched. The germline V gene has CDR1 SGHRS and CDR2 YFSETQ. The CDR3, as DNA: TGCGCCAGCAGCTCTGACAGGGCCTTCTACAATGAGCAGTTCTTC. This encodes CASSSDRAFYNEQFF.

The V call is TRBV5-1, the J call TRBJ2-1; 9 bases map to TRBD1. With V trimmed by 7 bases and J by 10 bases, 12 bases remained unmatched. Germline assignment: CDR1 SGHRS and CDR2 YFSETQ. The CDR3 spans 14 residues. CDR3 sequence reads: CASARDRAVREQFF. In DNA form, the CDR3 reads TGCGCCAGCGCCAGGGACAGGGCGGTTCGAGAGCAGTTCTTC.

There are many counts of this clonotype. This sequence joins TRBV13 and TRBJ2-1; no definite D call. Between the trimmed V and J ends, which lost 4 bases and 12 bases, there was a span of 10 bases. CDR3 length equals 11 residues. The germline V gene encodes CDR1 PRHDT and CDR2 FYEKMQ (reference sequence). The CDR3 here is CASSSRLWQFF. The DNA for the CDR3 is TGTGCCAGCAGCTCGCGACTGTGGCAGTTCTTC.

This clonotype appeared many times. The chain uses TRBV20-1 and TRBJ2-1; D is undetermined. The CDR3 runs to 14 residues. The germline V gene encodes CDR1 DFQATT and CDR2 SNEGSKA (reference sequence). V was clipped by 5 bases and J by 4 bases, with 15 bases between them. The CDR3 region is CSAPRSFGYNEQFF. The CDR3 region has the DNA TGCAGTGCTCCCAGGAGCTTCGGTTACAATGAGCAGTTCTTC.

V is TRBV5-1 and J is TRBJ1-1, with a possible D match to TRBD1 (5 bases). The CDR3 runs to 11 residues. V was trimmed by 7 bases and J by 7 bases, leaving 11 bases between them. The germline V gene encodes CDR1 SGHRS and CDR2 YFSETQ. This chain's CDR3 is CASGTGFEAFF. CDR3 in DNA: TGCGCCAGCGGGACGGGGTTTGAAGCTTTCTTT.

This clonotype was observed a handful of times. The J gene is TRBJ2-1, the V gene TRBV12-3 or TRBV12-4, with 7 positions matching TRBD2. This CDR3 contains 14 residues. The V segment lost 7 bases and the J segment 6 bases; nucleotides outside the gene matches: 9. CDR3 coding DNA: TGTGCCAGCACCAGAGCGGGGTCTGGCAATGAGCAGTTCTTC. This translates into CASTRAGSGNEQFF.

The CDR3 reads CSARDTDRSFNYEQYF. The CDR3 DNA is TGCAGTGCTAGAGACACGGACAGGTCCTTTAATTACGAGCAGTACTTC. J is TRBJ2-7 and V is TRBV20-1; 7 bases agree with TRBD1. The V and J ends lost 0 bases and 4 bases, in that order; junction bases with no gene match: 12. Looked up from germline, CDR1 is DFQATT and CDR2 is SNEGSKA (reference sequence). This CDR3 is built from 16 residues.

The gene calls are TRBV7-9 and TRBJ2-7; D tentatively reads TRBD1 or TRBD2 (6 bases each). Germline loops: CDR1 SEHNR, CDR2 FQNEAQ (reference sequence). Trimming shortened V by 10 bases and J by 3 bases, and 13 bases separated the two germline ends. The CDR3 runs to 12 residues. The CDR3 coding sequence is TGTGCCACCTCAGGGGAGGTCTACGAGCAGTACTTC. Its translation is CATSGEVYEQYF.

V gene TRBV7-2 combines with J gene TRBJ2-1, with TRBD2 matching over 9 bases. V gave up 5 bases and J gave up 4 bases; unmatched junction bases: 6. CDR3 length: 15 residues. CDR1 is SGHTA and CDR2 is FQGNSA in the germline V gene. The DNA for the CDR3 is TGTGCCAGCAGCCGTTCGAGCGGGGGGTACAATGAGCAGTTCTTC. This sequence encodes CASSRSSGGYNEQFF.

V is TRBV7-9 and J is TRBJ2-7; D gene ambiguous. Trimming shortened V by 3 bases and J by 9 bases, and 12 bases separated the two germline ends. Looked up from germline, CDR1 is SEHNR and CDR2 is FQNEAQ (reference sequence). The CDR3 contains 12 residues. The CDR3: CASSLEPWVQYF. Here the CDR3 DNA reads TGTGCCAGCAGCTTGGAGCCTTGGGTGCAGTACTTC.

This clonotype was seen repeatedly, ten times or more. The chain combines TRBV29-1 with TRBJ2-1; possibly TRBD2 for D (6 bases). The CDR3 contains 14 residues. V lost 2 bases and J 8 bases, leaving 16 bases between the germline ends. Germline V lookup: CDR1 SQVTM, CDR2 ANQGSEA. CDR3 DNA sequence: TGCAGCGTTGAATCCACCCGGGAGATCGATGAGCAGTTCTTC. This gives the protein CSVESTREIDEQFF.

This clonotype was observed a handful of times. The chain joins TRBV7-9 to TRBJ2-3, with D hard to call. Trimming took 0 bases from V and 2 from J, leaving 9 bases between them. Germline lookup yields CDR1 SEHNR and CDR2 FQNEAQ (reference sequence). The CDR3 sequence is 15 residues long. The CDR3 reads CASSLARVATDTQYF. The CDR3 nucleotides are TGTGCCAGCAGCTTAGCGCGAGTGGCCACAGATACGCAGTATTTT.

The rearrangement uses TRBV27 and TRBJ1-1; 9 bases fit TRBD1. This CDR3 contains 18 residues. The trim removed 6 bases at V and 3 bases at J, leaving 17 bases unmatched. Germline CDR1 reads MNHEY; CDR2 reads SMNVEV (reference sequence). The CDR3 region has the DNA TGTGCCAGCAGCCGATTACCCGGGACAGGGAACTGGGACACTGAAGCTTTCTTT. Its protein product is CASSRLPGTGNWDTEAFF.

This clonotype was found a few times. V usage is TRBV6-1 and J usage is TRBJ1-1; D is uncertain. Germline CDR1 and CDR2: MNHNS and SASEGT. The V end was cut by 6 bases, the J end by 6 bases, with 20 bases between. CDR3 length: 15 amino acids. CDR3 coding DNA: TGTGCCAGCAGAAACTACGGGGTTTCAATCGCTGAAGCTTTCTTT. Amino acid sequence: CASRNYGVSIAEAFF.

The gene calls are TRBV4-1 and TRBJ2-5; 10 nucleotides align to TRBD1. This CDR3 has 16 amino acids. V lost 2 bases to trimming and J lost 9 bases; unmatched junction nucleotides: 12. Germline lookup yields CDR1 MGHRA and CDR2 YSYEKL. This CDR3 is CASSQFGQGGIEAQYF. The CDR3 region has the DNA TGCGCCAGCAGCCAATTTGGACAGGGGGGGATTGAGGCCCAGTACTTC.

The chain is built from TRBV7-3 and TRBJ2-2, with a possible D match to TRBD2 (6 bases). The CDR3 is 15 residues long. V shed 5 bases and J shed 6 bases, with 16 bases lying between them. CDR1 is SGHTA and CDR2 is FQGTGA in the germline V gene. The CDR3 region is CASSPAGHVPGELFF. The DNA of the CDR3 is TGTGCCAGCAGCCCTGCGGGGCATGTACCCGGGGAGCTGTTTTTT.

This clonotype occurred a few times. The genes are TRBV28 and TRBJ2-3, with TRBD2 identical over 8 bases. Germline CDR1 reads MDHEN; CDR2 reads SYDVKM. The CDR3 sequence is 14 residues long. V gave up 9 bases and J gave up 5 bases; unmatched junction bases: 10. Here the CDR3 reads CASRERGQVDTQYF. The CDR3 nucleotides read TGTGCCAGTCGAGAGCGGGGGCAGGTAGATACGCAGTATTTT. The complete variable domain, with remaining parts taken from reference TRBV28 and TRBJ2-3, reads DVKVTQSSRYLVKRTGEKVFLECVQDMDHENMFWYRQDPGLGLRLIYFSYDVKMKEKGDIPEGYSVSREKKERFSLILESASTNQTSMYLCASRERGQVDTQYFGPGTRLTVL.

This clonotype came up a few times. The rearrangement joins TRBV12-3 or TRBV12-4 to TRBJ2-7; D not certain. V dropped 3 bases and J dropped 0 bases, with 9 bases sitting between them. The CDR3 loop spans 14 amino acids. CDR3 amino acids: CASSFASLSYEQYF. CDR3 DNA sequence: TGTGCCAGCAGTTTTGCTAGTCTCTCCTACGAGCAGTACTTC.

The table lists this clonotype with a few counts. The chain links TRBV14 to TRBJ2-3; 7 bases match TRBD2. Germline trimming cut 0 bases from V and 6 bases from J; bases unmatched to any gene: 6. The CDR3 runs to 15 residues. The germline V gene encodes CDR1 SGHDN and CDR2 FVKESK. The CDR3 reads CASSQDPAGADTQYF. The CDR3 DNA sequence: TGTGCCAGCAGCCAAGACCCGGCGGGAGCTGATACGCAGTATTTT.

This clonotype has a handful of counts. This chain links TRBV6-2 or TRBV6-3 with TRBJ1-2, with TRBD1 matching 7 bases. After removal of 5 bases from V and 6 bases from J, the junction contained 9 bases not matched to a gene. CDR3 length: 14 amino acids. From germline, CDR1 is MNHEY and CDR2 SVGEGT. CDR3 protein: CASSTSGGGDGYTF. The DNA of the CDR3 is TGTGCCAGCAGTACCTCAGGAGGGGGCGATGGCTACACCTTC.

This rearrangement joins TRBV20-1 to TRBJ2-3; TRBD1 is a possible D gene (6 bases). Germline V gene sequence: CDR1 DFQATT, CDR2 SNEGSKA (reference sequence). The CDR3 consists of 16 residues. V was cut by 4 bases and J by 2 bases, with 19 bases left in between. CDR3 coding DNA: TGCAGTGCTACCCTCCGGACAGTGGCATTCACAGATACGCAGTATTTT. The encoded protein is CSATLRTVAFTDTQYF.

V usage is TRBV30 and J usage is TRBJ1-1; 8 positions agree with TRBD1. V lost 1 base to trimming and J lost 7 bases; unmatched junction nucleotides: 8. The CDR3 has 14 amino acids. Per the germline V gene, CDR1 is GTSNPN and CDR2 is SVGIG (reference sequence). The CDR3 spells CAWSARTGPYEAFF. DNA of the CDR3: TGTGCCTGGAGTGCCAGGACAGGGCCATATGAAGCTTTCTTT.

This clonotype was observed a single time. It is unclear where the CDR3 begins or ends on the DNA, so no DNA is shown, and the CDR3 is as TCRdb lists it. The chain links TRBV21-1 to TRBJ2-5; the table's D gene call, TRBD1, was not cross checked with the DNA. TRBV21-1 is an annotated pseudogene. The CDR3 is 16 residues long, counting both termini. CDR3 loop: CVSSKVFFGGGNEQYF.

This chain uses TRBV20-1 with TRBJ2-5; tentatively, D is TRBD2 (5 bases). Germline V CDR1 and CDR2: DFQATT, SNEGSKA (reference sequence). The V gene lost 5 bases and the J gene lost 11 bases, with 24 bases spanning the gap. The CDR3 is 14 residues long. The CDR3 region has the DNA TGCAGTGCTCCCACTAGTTACCTCGACAATGAGCAGTACTTC. This gives the protein CSAPTSYLDNEQYF.

Notes on this clonotype: Relative to the germline gene, one junction end is altered; a read error may explain this. CDR3 coding DNA: TGTGCCGGCAGCTCGAAGGATGTAGCCAAAAACATTCAGTACTTC. Translated: CAGSSKDVAKNIQYF. The genes are TRBV7-9 and TRBJ2-4, with D hard to call. The CDR3 has 15 residues. Germline V gives CDR1 SEHNR, CDR2 FQNEAQ (reference sequence).

This clonotype was detected a few times. CDR3 sequence: CASSGADRVSYEQYF. CDR3 nucleotide sequence: TGTGCCAGCAGTGGGGCTGACAGGGTTTCCTACGAGCAGTACTTC. The genes are TRBV28 and TRBJ2-7; TRBD1 agrees at 7 bases. This CDR3 spans 15 amino acids. The J segment lost 1 base and the V segment lost 5 bases, leaving 8 bases of the junction unmatched. The V gene's germline CDR1 is MDHEN and CDR2 SYDVKM.

In this sample, this clonotype turned up a few times. The chain links TRBV7-6 to TRBJ1-6; D is unresolved. The V end was cut by 5 bases, the J end by 8 bases, with 19 bases between. The CDR3 loop spans 16 amino acids. Per germline, CDR1 SGHVS and CDR2 FNYEAQ. CDR3 sequence: CASSLDLVAMDSPLHF. CDR3 nucleotide sequence: TGTGCCAGCAGCCTAGATTTGGTGGCAATGGATTCACCCCTCCACTTT.

In this sample, this clonotype turned up a few times. The rearrangement uses TRBV20-1 and TRBJ2-1, with a weak D call TRBD2 (6 bases). Trimming left V 2 bases short and J 0 bases short, with 14 bases between. Germline assignment: CDR1 DFQATT and CDR2 SNEGSKA (reference sequence). CDR3 size: 16 residues. CDR3 region: CSARNRLADSYNEQFF. In DNA form, the CDR3 reads TGCAGTGCTAGAAACCGGTTAGCGGACTCCTACAATGAGCAGTTCTTC.

This clonotype was seen more than once but under ten times. The chain carries TRBV6-2 or TRBV6-3 and TRBJ1-4; 7 positions agree with TRBD1. The CDR3 contains 16 residues. Germline V CDR1 and CDR2: MNHEY, SVGEGT. The trim removed 2 bases at V and 4 bases at J, leaving 7 bases unmatched. CDR3 nucleotides: TGTGCCAGCAGTTACGGGAGCAGGGGGAATAATGAAAAACTGTTTTTT. Amino acid sequence: CASSYGSRGNNEKLFF.

This clonotype was detected only once. This chain joins TRBV29-1 and TRBJ1-1; D gene unclear. This CDR3 is built from 11 residues. Germline V gives CDR1 SQVTM, CDR2 ANQGSEA. Trimming shortened V by 4 bases and J by 11 bases, and 14 bases separated the two germline ends. For the CDR3, the DNA is TGCAGCGTTGGTGGAGGCGGCGGGGCTTTCTTT. It codes for CSVGGGGGAFF.